This is a list of T cell receptor beta chains from one sample in a study of shared clonotypes between healthy human individuals. The protocol was immunoSEQ multiplex PCR, while the TCRdb copy is restricted to in-frame clones and leaves out a portion. The sample holds more than 850,000 clones, about four fifths seen once. The material sequenced was memory CD4+ T cells from PBMCs. The source is a man between 18 and 29 years old in good health. Some clones in this sample may be carry-over from other donors' samples. Each CDR3 is given with its conserved first and last residue. D genes are given only for firm matches. Part of the rows lack a size; the others show once, few, many or a class for expanded clones.

j_gene | abundance | d_gene | v_gene | CDR3aa | CDR3nt
TRBJ2-7 | . | . | TRBV19 | CASSTAREQYF | TGTGCCAGTAGTACCGCCCGGGAGCAGTACTTC
TRBJ2-7 | . | TRBD2 | TRBV11-2 | CASSLWLAGGPGEHEQYF | TGTGCCAGCAGCTTATGGCTAGCGGGAGGGCCAGGAGAGCACGAGCAGTACTTC
TRBJ2-5 | . | TRBD2 | TRBV19 | CASSMLAGGETQYF | TGTGCCAGTAGTATGCTAGCGGGAGGAGAGACCCAGTACTTC
TRBJ1-1 | . | . | TRBV5-1 | CASRENAEAFF | TGCGCCAGCAGGGAAAACGCTGAAGCTTTCTTT
TRBJ2-1 | . | TRBD2 | TRBV10-3 | CAISSGGSSYNEQFF | TGTGCCATCTCTAGCGGAGGGAGCTCCTACAATGAGCAGTTCTTC
TRBJ1-2 | . | . | TRBV2 | CASRGPYGYTF | TGTGCCAGCAGAGGTCCCTATGGCTACACCTTC
TRBJ2-3 | . | TRBD2 | TRBV5-1 | CASSRAGEISDTQYF | TGCGCCAGCAGCCGAGCGGGAGAAATTTCAGATACGCAGTATTTT
TRBJ1-1 | few | TRBD1 | TRBV25-1 | CASRRQGATEAFF | TGTGCCAGCCGTCGACAGGGCGCCACTGAAGCTTTCTTT
TRBJ2-7 | few | . | TRBV25-1 | CASSGPLENSYEQYF | TGTGCCAGCAGTGGCCCCCTGGAGAACTCCTACGAGCAGTACTTC
TRBJ1-1 | few | . | TRBV29-1 | CSATRQNTEAFF | TGCAGCGCCACCAGACAGAACACTGAAGCTTTCTTT
TRBJ1-3 | . | . | TRBV5-4 | CASGVGRSGGNTIYF | TGTGCCAGCGGCGTGGGGCGGTCTGGCGGAAACACCATATATTTT
TRBJ2-2 | . | . | TRBV27 | CASSPPTAANTGELFF | TGTGCCAGCAGTCCCCCGACAGCCGCGAACACCGGGGAGCTGTTTTTT
TRBJ2-7 | . | TRBD2 | TRBV18 | CASSPLAGGSYEQYF | TGTGCCAGCTCACCCCTGGCGGGAGGGTCTTACGAGCAGTACTTC
TRBJ2-1 | . | TRBD2 | TRBV11-2 | CAVSSGTLGKQFF | TGTGCCGTCTCTAGCGGGACGTTGGGGAAGCAGTTCTTC
TRBJ2-5 | many | . | TRBV5-6 | CASRTRAGREETQYF | TGTGCCAGCAGAACCAGGGCAGGGCGAGAAGAGACCCAGTACTTC
TRBJ2-7 | once | . | TRBV5-6 | CASSLFSPGRTYEQYF | TGTGCCAGCAGCTTGTTCTCTCCAGGACGCACCTACGAGCAGTACTTC
TRBJ2-1 | many | . | TRBV28 | CASSLWGNEQFF | TGTGCCAGCAGTTTATGGGGCAATGAGCAGTTCTTC
TRBJ2-3 | . | TRBD2 | TRBV7-9 | CASSSGTSGNTDTQYF | TGTGCCAGCAGCTCGGGGACTAGCGGAAACACAGATACGCAGTATTTT
TRBJ2-3 | few | TRBD2 | TRBV28 | CASSFPAGATDTQYF | TGTGCCAGCAGTTTCCCAGCGGGAGCAACAGATACGCAGTATTTT
TRBJ2-1 | . | . | TRBV7-9 | CASSLGGLSSEQFF | TGTGCCAGCAGCTTAGGGGGACTCTCCTCAGAGCAGTTCTTC
TRBJ2-2 | . | . | TRBV5-1 | CASSPNSGELFF | TGCGCCAGCAGCCCCAACTCCGGGGAGCTGTTTTTT
TRBJ2-7 | . | . | TRBV5-6 | CASSLSRYEQYF | TGTGCCAGCAGCTTGTCAAGATACGAGCAGTACTTC
TRBJ2-1 | . | . | TRBV7-3 | CASSLRADDEQFF | TGTGCCAGCAGCTTAAGGGCGGACGATGAGCAGTTCTTC
TRBJ2-1 | . | . | TRBV4-2 | CASSPGPGEQFF | TGTGCCAGCAGCCCAGGCCCGGGAGAGCAGTTCTTC
TRBJ1-2 | . | . | TRBV29-1 | CSVREPTYGYTF | TGCAGCGTGCGGGAACCTACCTATGGCTACACCTTC
TRBJ1-2 | . | TRBD1 | TRBV4-1 | CASRGTGTYGYTF | TGCGCCAGCAGGGGGACAGGGACCTATGGCTACACCTTC
TRBJ2-7 | . | . | TRBV29-1 | CSVPGPRYEQYF | TGCAGCGTTCCCGGACCTCGCTACGAGCAGTACTTC
TRBJ1-2 | . | . | TRBV9 | CASSPQVGSDYGYTF | TGTGCCAGCAGCCCCCAGGTAGGGTCCGACTATGGCTACACCTTC